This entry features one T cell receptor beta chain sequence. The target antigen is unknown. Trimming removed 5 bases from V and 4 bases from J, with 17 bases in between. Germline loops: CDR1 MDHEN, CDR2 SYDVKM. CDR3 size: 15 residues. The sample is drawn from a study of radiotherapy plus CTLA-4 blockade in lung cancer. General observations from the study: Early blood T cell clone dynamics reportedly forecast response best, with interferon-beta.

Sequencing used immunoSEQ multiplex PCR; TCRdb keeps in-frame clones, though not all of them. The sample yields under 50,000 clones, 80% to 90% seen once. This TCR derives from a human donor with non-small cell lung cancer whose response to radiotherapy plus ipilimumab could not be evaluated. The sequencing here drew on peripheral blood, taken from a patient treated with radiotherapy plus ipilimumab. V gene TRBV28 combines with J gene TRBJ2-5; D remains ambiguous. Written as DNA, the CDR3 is TGTGCCAGCAGTGCGTCGCCAGGTGGCGCAGAGACCCAGTACTTC. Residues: CASSASPGGAETQYF.